This record concerns one TCR beta chain sequence. Its specificity is unknown. This specimen comes from a study of vaccination effects on CD4 cells after COVID-19. Antigen-specific CD4+ T cell clonotypes were called by their expansion after viral peptide-pool culture in ViraFEST. Having been cultured for 10 days, the cells underwent CD4+ T cell isolation. A positive SARS-CoV-2 PCR test fell between March and December 2020. TCRdb keeps only in-frame clones here, not all; method: immunoSEQ multiplex PCR. Among 15,000 to 20,000 clones, roughly 72% were seen once, and the ten largest hold approximately 17%. CDR1 is MNHEY, CDR2 SMNVEV, per germline (reference sequence). V was cut by 5 bases and J by 6 bases, with 10 bases left in between. The CDR3 runs 13 residues.

The sample was CD4+ T cells from PBMCs cultured with SARS-CoV-2 spike peptides, taken before COVID-19 vaccination. The origin of this receptor is a human donor who had a prior SARS-CoV-2 infection. The chain recombines TRBV27 with TRBJ2-2; D remains unclear. CDR3: CASSPWTAGELFF. The CDR3 coding sequence is TGTGCCAGCAGTCCTTGGACCGCCGGGGAGCTGTTTTTT.